The 13 T cell receptor beta chains listed next were all sequenced from one sample in a study of a mutant IDH1 vaccine in newly diagnosed glioma. Time point specified: week 47, end of study. What each vaccine dose contained was 300 ug of mutant IDH1 20-mer peptide, accompanied by topical imiquimod. The method was immunoSEQ multiplex PCR; TCRdb's version includes in-frame clones alone and lacks a portion of them. The sample includes fewer than 40,000 clones, roughly four fifths of them seen just once. For these receptors, no antigen is known. The sample consisted of PBMCs, taken from a glioma patient whose treatment included an IDH1 peptide vaccine. These receptors came from a man aged 25 to 40 with glioma.

This CDR3 is CASSPPPAGRSGELFF. The DNA of the CDR3 is TGTGCCAGCAGCCCTCCTCCGGCGGGGAGGTCCGGGGAGCTGTTTTTT. The chain combines TRBV11-3 with TRBJ2-2; D perhaps matches TRBD2 (6 bases). CDR3 length equals 16 residues. V was cut by 5 bases and J by 6 bases, with 19 bases left in between. Germline V CDR1 and CDR2: SGHNT, YENEEA. The variable domain in full, with the rest retrieved from reference TRBV11-3 and TRBJ2-2, is EAGVVQSPRYKIIEKKQPVAFWCNPISGHNTLYWYLQNLGQGPELLIRYENEEAVDDSQLPKDRFSAERLKGVDSTLKIQPAELGDSAVYLCASSPPPAGRSGELFFGEGSRLTVL.

The chain combines TRBV5-1 with TRBJ2-7; unclear D gene. V lost 1 base, J lost 0 bases, and 8 bases lay in between. Germline V gene data show CDR1 as SGHRS and CDR2 as YFSETQ. The CDR3 consists of 14 residues. CDR3 sequence: CASSLSPPSYEQYF. As DNA, the CDR3 is TGCGCCAGCAGCTTGTCGCCCCCCTCCTACGAGCAGTACTTC.

This clone was picked up one time. V is TRBV9 and J is TRBJ2-1, with D tentatively TRBD2 (6 bases). Germline CDR1 reads SGDLS; CDR2 reads YYNGEE. Trimming shortened V by 5 bases and J by 0 bases, and 12 bases separated the two germline ends. CDR3 size: 15 residues. In DNA, the CDR3 is TGTGCCAGCAGTATAGGAGGGAGCTCCTACAATGAGCAGTTCTTC. Amino acids: CASSIGGSSYNEQFF.

The chain is built from TRBV30 and TRBJ1-1; 10 bases are a match to TRBD1. The CDR3 totals 18 residues. The germline gives CDR1 GTSNPN, CDR2 SVGIG (reference sequence). Losses at the gene ends were 3 bases for V and 1 base for J; bases not matched to a gene: 14. In nucleotides, the CDR3 is TGTGCCTGGAGGAGGGGTAGGGGACAGGGGTTTTCGAACACTGAAGCTTTCTTT. Its translation: CAWRRGRGQGFSNTEAFF. Full variable domain (rest looked up from reference TRBV30 and TRBJ1-1): SQTIHQWPATLVQPVGSPLSLECTVEGTSNPNLYWYRQAAGRGLQLLFYSVGIGQISSEVPQNLSASRPQDRQFILSSKKLLLSDSGFYLCAWRRGRGQGFSNTEAFFGQGTRLTVV.

The rearrangement links TRBV9 to TRBJ2-1; 8 nucleotides align to TRBD2. The germline V gene has CDR1 SGDLS and CDR2 YYNGEE. The CDR3 is 13 residues long. V dropped 4 bases and J dropped 3; count of bases not matched to a gene: 0. The CDR3 DNA reads TGTGCCAGCAGCCTAGCGGGCTACAATGAGCAGTTCTTC. Translated: CASSLAGYNEQFF.

This chain joins TRBV19 and TRBJ2-7, with 12 nucleotides matching TRBD1. The germline V gene has CDR1 LNHDA and CDR2 SQIVND (reference sequence). CDR3 size: 15 residues. J gave up 9 bases and V 5 bases, and 11 bases lay outside the gene matches. Written as DNA, the CDR3 is TGTGCCAGTAGTGTTACCGGGACAGGGGGCCGAGGGCAGTACTTC. Protein sequence: CASSVTGTGGRGQYF.

The chain links TRBV5-3 to TRBJ2-5; 9 bases are shared with TRBD2. TRBV5-3 qualifies as an ORF whose function is uncertain. J lost 4 bases, V lost 2 bases, and 6 bases had no gene match. The CDR3 runs to 15 residues. DNA of the CDR3: TGTGCCAGAAGCTTCCCCGCGGGGGGGCGAGAGACCCAGTACTTC. It codes for CARSFPAGGRETQYF.

The V gene is TRBV6-6, the J gene TRBJ1-2, with TRBD1 identical over 7 bases. The V gene end was trimmed by 6 bases and the J gene end by 6 bases; junction bases not matched to a gene: 16. Looked up from germline, CDR1 is MNHNY and CDR2 is SVGAGI (reference sequence). The CDR3 runs 16 residues. The CDR3 coding sequence is TGTGCCAGCAGCCCCACTCGAGGGGGCGATTGGAATGGCTACACCTTC. Protein: CASSPTRGGDWNGYTF.

This chain links TRBV30 with TRBJ1-5, with D hard to call. The germline V gene encodes CDR1 GTSNPN and CDR2 SVGIG (reference sequence). The CDR3 contains 14 residues. Trimming shortened V by 2 bases and J by 2 bases, and 10 bases separated the two germline ends. The DNA of the CDR3 is TGTGCCTGGAGTACCCTCGTCGGCAATCAGCCCCAGCATTTT. Its protein product is CAWSTLVGNQPQHF.

V gene TRBV10-2 combines with J gene TRBJ1-2, with 7 bases lining up with TRBD1. Germline V lookup: CDR1 WSHSY, CDR2 SAAADI. Trimming removed 5 bases from V and 8 bases from J; junction bases left unmatched: 5. The CDR3 runs 12 residues. CDR3 protein: CASSMTGNGYTF. As DNA, the CDR3 is TGCGCCAGCAGTATGACAGGGAACGGCTACACCTTC.

The CDR3 DNA sequence: TGCGCCAGCAGCCCGACAACCATGAACACTGAAGCTTTCTTT. This codes for CASSPTTMNTEAFF. The J gene is TRBJ1-1, the V gene TRBV5-1; D is undetermined. The V gene lost 4 bases and the J gene lost 0 bases, with 10 bases spanning the gap. This CDR3 has 14 residues. The germline CDR1 and CDR2 sequences are SGHRS and YFSETQ. Variable domain in full (rest from reference TRBV5-1 and TRBJ1-1): KAGVTQTPRYLIKTRGQQVTLSCSPISGHRSVSWYQQTPGQGLQFLFEYFSETQRNKGNFPGRFSGRQFSNSRSEMNVSTLELGDSALYLCASSPTTMNTEAFFGQGTRLTVV.

The rearrangement uses TRBV30 and TRBJ1-1; TRBD1 is a possible D gene (5 bases). Germline-derived CDR1 and CDR2 are GTSNPN and SVGIG (reference sequence). This CDR3 comprises 13 residues. Trimming left V 1 base short and J 3 bases short, with 9 bases between. CDR3: CAWSGGRDTEAFF. CDR3 DNA: TGTGCCTGGAGTGGGGGCAGGGACACTGAAGCTTTCTTT.

The chain couples TRBV28 to TRBJ2-7; D perhaps matches TRBD1 (6 bases). Germline V gene sequence: CDR1 MDHEN, CDR2 SYDVKM. V lost 4 bases and J lost 2, with 18 bases in between. CDR3 length: 16 residues. The CDR3: CASSSYLGQPPYEQYF. CDR3 DNA: TGTGCCAGCAGTTCATATCTTGGACAGCCTCCCTACGAGCAGTACTTC.